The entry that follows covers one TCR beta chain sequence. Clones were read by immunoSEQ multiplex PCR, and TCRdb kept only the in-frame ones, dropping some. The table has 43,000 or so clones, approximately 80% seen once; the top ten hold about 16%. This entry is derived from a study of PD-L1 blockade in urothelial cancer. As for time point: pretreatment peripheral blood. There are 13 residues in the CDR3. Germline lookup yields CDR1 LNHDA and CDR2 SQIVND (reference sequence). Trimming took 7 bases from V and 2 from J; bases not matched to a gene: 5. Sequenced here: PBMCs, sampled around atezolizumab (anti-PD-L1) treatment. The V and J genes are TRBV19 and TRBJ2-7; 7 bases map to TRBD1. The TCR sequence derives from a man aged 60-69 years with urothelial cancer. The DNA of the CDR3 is TGTGCCAGTAAGGGGGCTCAGACCTACGAGCAGTACTTC. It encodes CASKGAQTYEQYF.